This T cell receptor beta chain was recovered during a study of T cell repertoires in cytomegalovirus infection. Across the study: Public TCR beta signatures provided an indication of both CMV infection and a matching HLA type. Overall study findings and caveats: Public TCR beta family frequency separated CMV-and-HLA carriers, including in an independent cohort. The study found HLA-C-restricted CMV-specific TCR beta clonotypes dominating the ex vivo response.

Looked up from germline, CDR1 is SGHTA and CDR2 is FQGNSA. The CDR3 extends over 17 amino acids. V shed 0 bases and J 0 bases; nucleotides not matched to a gene: 3. This clonotype has ten or more counts. Its target is not known. TCRdb re-analysed the reads in MiXCR, keeping a single row per CDR3 protein. Among under 850,000 distinct CDR3 sequences listed, around 35% were seen once. The genes are TRBV7-2 and TRBJ1-4; 8 bases are shared with TRBD1. This specimen consisted of cultured PBMCs, obtained from culture after CMV antigen stimulation. This TCR was sampled from a human donor in good health (CMV status not recorded). Some clones in this sample may be carry-over from other donors' samples. CDR3 in amino acids: CASSLANRGATNEKLFF. The CDR3 nucleotides are TGTGCCAGCAGCTTAGCCAACAGGGGGGCAACTAATGAAAAACTGTTTTTT.